This T cell receptor (beta chain) stems from a study of shared clonotypes between healthy human individuals. Study-level findings and limits: The study found lower generation probabilities in non-shared clonotypes than in those shared by all four donors.

Concerning this clone itself: Antigen specificity is unknown.

This CDR3 has 18 residues. CDR1 is LNHDA and CDR2 is SQIVND in the germline V gene (reference sequence). V shed 5 bases, J shed 2 bases, and the junction held 16 bases outside the gene matches. Execution of the assay was at deep level. Every immunoSEQ plate was one replicate of a subset's evenly spread DNA. Sequencing used immunoSEQ multiplex PCR; TCRdb keeps in-frame clones, though not all of them. The sample includes approximately 2.4 million clones, approximately 96% seen only once; the top ten take around 0.13%. Sequencing input: naive CD4+ T cells sorted from blood. Documented subset: CD45RA+ positively selected. The genes are TRBV19 and TRBJ1-2; 8 bases match TRBD1. This receptor was obtained from a man aged 18 to 29 in good health. The CDR3 loop is CASSPFVQGVLMNYGYTF. CDR3 nucleotides: TGTGCCAGTAGTCCTTTCGTACAGGGGGTATTAATGAACTATGGCTACACCTTC.